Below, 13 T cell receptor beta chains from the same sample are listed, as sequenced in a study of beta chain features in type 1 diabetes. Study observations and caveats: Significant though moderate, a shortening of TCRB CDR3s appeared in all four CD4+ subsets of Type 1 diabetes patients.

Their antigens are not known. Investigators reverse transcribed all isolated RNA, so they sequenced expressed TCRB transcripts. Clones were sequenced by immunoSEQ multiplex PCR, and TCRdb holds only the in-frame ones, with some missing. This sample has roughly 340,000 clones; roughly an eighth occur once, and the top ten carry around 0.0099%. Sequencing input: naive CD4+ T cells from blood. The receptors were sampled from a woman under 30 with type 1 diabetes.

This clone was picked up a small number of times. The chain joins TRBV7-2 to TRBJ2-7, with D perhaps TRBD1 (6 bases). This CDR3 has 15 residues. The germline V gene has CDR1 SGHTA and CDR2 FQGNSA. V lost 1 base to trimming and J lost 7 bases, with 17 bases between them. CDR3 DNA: TGTGCCAGCAGCTTAGGGGGGACATCCCCGCAAGAGCAGTACTTC. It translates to CASSLGGTSPQEQYF.

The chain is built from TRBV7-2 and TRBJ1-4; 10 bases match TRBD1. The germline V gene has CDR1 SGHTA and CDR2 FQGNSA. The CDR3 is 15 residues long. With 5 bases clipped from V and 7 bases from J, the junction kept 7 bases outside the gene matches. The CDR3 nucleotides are TGTGCCAGCAGCACCTCCGGGACAGGGGTTGAAAAACTGTTTTTT. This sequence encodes CASSTSGTGVEKLFF. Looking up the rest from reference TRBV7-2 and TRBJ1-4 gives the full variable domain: GAGVSQSPSNKVTEKGKDVELRCDPISGHTALYWYRQSLGQGLEFLIYFQGNSAPDKSGLPSDRFSAERTGGSVSTLTIQRTQQEDSAVYLCASSTSGTGVEKLFFGSGTQLSVL.

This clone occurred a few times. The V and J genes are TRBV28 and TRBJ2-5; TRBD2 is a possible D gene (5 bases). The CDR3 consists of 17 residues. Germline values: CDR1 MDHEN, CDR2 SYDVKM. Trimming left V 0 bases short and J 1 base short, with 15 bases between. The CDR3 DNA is TGTGCCAGCAGTTTATGGCTAGCCCGACGGGTCCAAGAGACCCAGTACTTC. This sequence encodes CASSLWLARRVQETQYF.

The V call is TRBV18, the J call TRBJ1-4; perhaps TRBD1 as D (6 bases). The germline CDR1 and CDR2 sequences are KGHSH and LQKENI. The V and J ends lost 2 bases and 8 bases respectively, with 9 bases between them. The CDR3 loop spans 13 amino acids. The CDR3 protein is CASSPAGAEKLFF. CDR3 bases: TGTGCCAGCTCACCAGCAGGGGCCGAAAAACTGTTTTTT.

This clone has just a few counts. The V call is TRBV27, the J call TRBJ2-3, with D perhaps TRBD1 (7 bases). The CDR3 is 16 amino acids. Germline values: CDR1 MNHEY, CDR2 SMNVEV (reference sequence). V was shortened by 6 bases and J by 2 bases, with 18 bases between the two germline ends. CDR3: CASSSPLRGDTDTQYF. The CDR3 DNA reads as TGTGCCAGCAGCAGTCCCCTCAGGGGGGACACAGATACGCAGTATTTT.

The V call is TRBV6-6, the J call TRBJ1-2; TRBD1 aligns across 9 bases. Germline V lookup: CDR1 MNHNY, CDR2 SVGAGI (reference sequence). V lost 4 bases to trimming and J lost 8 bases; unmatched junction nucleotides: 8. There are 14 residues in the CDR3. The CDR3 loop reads CASSLLGTGKGYTF. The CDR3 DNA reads TGTGCCAGCAGTTTACTCGGGACAGGGAAAGGCTACACCTTC.

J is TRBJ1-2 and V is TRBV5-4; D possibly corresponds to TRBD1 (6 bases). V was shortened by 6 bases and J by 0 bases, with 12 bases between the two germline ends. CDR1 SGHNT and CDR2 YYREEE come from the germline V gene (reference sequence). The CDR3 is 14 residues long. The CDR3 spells CASIQQGSNYGYTF. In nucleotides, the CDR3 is TGTGCCAGCATCCAACAGGGCTCTAACTATGGCTACACCTTC.

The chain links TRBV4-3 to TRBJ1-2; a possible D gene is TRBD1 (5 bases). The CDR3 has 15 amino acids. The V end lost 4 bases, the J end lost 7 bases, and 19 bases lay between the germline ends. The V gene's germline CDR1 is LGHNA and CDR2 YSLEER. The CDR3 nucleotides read TGCGCCAGCAGCCTAAGTCGTCAGGGTGTGGGTGGCTACACCTTC. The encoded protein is CASSLSRQGVGGYTF.

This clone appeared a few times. This CDR3 reads CSVGVGGIEQYF. The CDR3 nucleotides read TGCAGCGTTGGGGTGGGGGGGATCGAGCAGTACTTC. The V and J genes are TRBV29-1 and TRBJ2-7; the match to TRBD2 covers 7 bases. The CDR3 has 12 amino acids. Germline V gene data show CDR1 as SQVTM and CDR2 as ANQGSEA. V trimming: 4 bases; J trimming: 6 bases; junction bases outside the gene matches: 6.

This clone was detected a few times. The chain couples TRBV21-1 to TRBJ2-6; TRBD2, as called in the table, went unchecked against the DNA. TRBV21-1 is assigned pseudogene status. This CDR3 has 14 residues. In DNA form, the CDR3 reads TGTGCCAGCAGCGAGAGTCCTGGGGCCAACGTCCTGACTTTC. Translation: CASSESPGANVLTF.

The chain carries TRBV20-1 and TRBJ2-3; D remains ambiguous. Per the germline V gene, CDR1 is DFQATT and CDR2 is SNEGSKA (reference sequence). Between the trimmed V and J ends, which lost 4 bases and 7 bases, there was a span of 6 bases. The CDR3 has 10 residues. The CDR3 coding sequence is TGCAGTGCTAACACGTATACGCAGTATTTT. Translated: CSANTYTQYF.

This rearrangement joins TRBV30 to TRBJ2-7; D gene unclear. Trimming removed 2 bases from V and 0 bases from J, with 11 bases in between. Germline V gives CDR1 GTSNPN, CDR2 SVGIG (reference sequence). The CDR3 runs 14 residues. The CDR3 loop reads CAWSFTASSYEQYF. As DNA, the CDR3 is TGTGCCTGGAGTTTCACAGCCTCCTCCTACGAGCAGTACTTC.

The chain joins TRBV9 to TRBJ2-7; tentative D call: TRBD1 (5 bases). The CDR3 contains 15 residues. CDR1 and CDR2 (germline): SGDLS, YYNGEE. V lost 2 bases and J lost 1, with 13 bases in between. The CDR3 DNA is TGTGCCAGCAGCGTGGGAACAGGAGTATCCTACGAGCAGTACTTC. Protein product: CASSVGTGVSYEQYF.